This T cell receptor beta chain appears in the sequencing data of a study of OX40 agonist ivuxolimab in advanced cancers. Study at large: Cohort: about 82% men, mean age around 61, aged about 20 to 79. Two patients with cutaneous melanoma and one with hepatocellular carcinoma, three in total, showed partial responses.

On this clone: The antigen is undetermined.

General observations from the study: Patients with a partial response at 0.1-3.0 mg/kg had among the lowest clonal expansion. Still undetermined is the antigen specificity of the expanded peripheral T cells.

Libraries were prepared by immunoSEQ multiplex PCR; TCRdb keeps only in-frame clonotypes and omits some of them. Altogether 54,000 or so clones are present, under 90% being singletons, with the ten largest covering roughly 2%. The CDR3 is 13 amino acids. V lost 5 bases and J lost 0, with 6 bases in between. Germline CDR1 reads LNHDA; CDR2 reads SQIVND (reference sequence). The chain uses TRBV19 and TRBJ2-3, with D unresolved. The source was CD4+ or CD8+ T cells sorted from blood, collected in a trial of the OX40 agonist ivuxolimab. This TCR was sampled from an adult with an advanced solid tumor such as melanoma, head and neck, liver or kidney cancer. The CDR3 bases are TGTGCCAGTAGTTCGGTTAGCACAGATACGCAGTATTTT. Residues: CASSSVSTDTQYF.